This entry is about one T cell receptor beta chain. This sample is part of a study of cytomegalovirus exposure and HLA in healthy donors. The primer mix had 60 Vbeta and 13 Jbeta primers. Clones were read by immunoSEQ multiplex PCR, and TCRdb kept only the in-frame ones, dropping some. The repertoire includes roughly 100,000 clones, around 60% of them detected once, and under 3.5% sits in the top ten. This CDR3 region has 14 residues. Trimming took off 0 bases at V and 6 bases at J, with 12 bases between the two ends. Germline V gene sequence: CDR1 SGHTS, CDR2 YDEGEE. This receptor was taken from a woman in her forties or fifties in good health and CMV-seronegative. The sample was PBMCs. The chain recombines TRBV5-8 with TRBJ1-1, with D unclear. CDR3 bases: TGTGCCAGCAGCTTGGGGGCGGAAGCGGCTGAAGCTTTCTTT. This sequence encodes CASSLGAEAAEAFF.